The entry below gives a single TCR beta chain sequence along with its context. This sample is part of a study of lymphopenia after photon versus proton radiotherapy. The CDR3 has 15 residues. Trimming removed 5 bases at V and 3 bases at J, with 14 bases between. Germline V gene lookup returns CDR1 SGHTA and CDR2 FQGTGA. Profiled with immunoSEQ multiplex PCR; TCRdb holds only in-frame clones, not every one. The table has tens of thousands of clones, about 83% seen once; the top ten hold 1.3% to 1.5%. The TCR comes from a man aged 55 to 70 with pancreatic cancer. The specimen comprised peripheral blood, sampled from a patient treated with proton-based radiotherapy. This chain connects TRBV7-3 to TRBJ1-5; D remains ambiguous. CDR3 in amino acids: CASSTQKNPNQPQHF. As DNA, the CDR3 is TGTGCCAGCAGCACCCAAAAAAACCCCAATCAGCCCCAGCATTTT.